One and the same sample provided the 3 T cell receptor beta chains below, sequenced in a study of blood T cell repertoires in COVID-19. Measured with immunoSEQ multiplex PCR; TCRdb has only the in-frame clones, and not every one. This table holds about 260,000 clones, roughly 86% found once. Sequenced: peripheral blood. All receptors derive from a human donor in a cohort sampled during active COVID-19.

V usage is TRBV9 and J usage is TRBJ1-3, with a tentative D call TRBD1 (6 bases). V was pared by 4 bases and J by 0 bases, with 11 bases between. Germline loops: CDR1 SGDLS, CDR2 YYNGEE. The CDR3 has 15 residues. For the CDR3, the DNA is TGTGCCAGCAGCTTAGGGACACTCTCTGGAAACACCATATATTTT. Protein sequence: CASSLGTLSGNTIYF.

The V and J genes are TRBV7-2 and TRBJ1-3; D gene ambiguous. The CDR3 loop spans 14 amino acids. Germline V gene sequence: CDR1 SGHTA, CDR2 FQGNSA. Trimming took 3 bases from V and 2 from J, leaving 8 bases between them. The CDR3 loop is CASSFLFTGNTIYF. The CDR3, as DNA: TGTGCCAGCAGCTTCCTATTCACTGGAAACACCATATATTTT.

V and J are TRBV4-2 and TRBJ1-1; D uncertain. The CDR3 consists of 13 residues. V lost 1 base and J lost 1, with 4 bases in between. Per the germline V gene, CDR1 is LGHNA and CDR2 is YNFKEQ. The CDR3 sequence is CASSQARNTEAFF. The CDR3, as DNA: TGTGCCAGCAGCCAAGCCCGGAACACTGAAGCTTTCTTT.